The T cell receptor (beta chain) under discussion was sequenced for a study of response to subunit inactivated influenza vaccine (dated 2018 in TCRdb). For context, the study as a whole: To follow how T cells responded to a trivalent subunit inactivated influenza vaccine, the researchers relied on deep quantitative profiling of the T cell receptor repertoire.

Looking up the germline V gene yields CDR1 SGDLS and CDR2 YYNGEE. Trimming at the junction amounts to 3 bases on V and 7 bases on J, and the germline ends lie 14 bases apart. Counted from cysteine to phenylalanine, this CDR3 has 14 amino acids. Only CDR3 DNA is held: 42 bases, read in frame from base 1. What the research found in general, with its limitations: It was suggested by the authors that each seasonal influenza vaccination may recruit only a limited number of new T cells.

About this clonotype: Its target antigen remains unknown. It has no much larger one-base neighbor in the sample; base qualities were not kept.

To prepare the library, RT-PCR was applied. Sequencer: Illumina HiSeq 2500. TCRdb reanalyzed the raw reads on its own, using fastp at Q25 for trimming and MiXCR for clone calling, and kept in-frame beta chains. Rows with a matching CDR3 protein are joined into one entry that keeps the most common DNA and genes. The sample table shows 650,000 or so distinct CDR3 sequences, and around 15% are seen once. Approximately 7.6% of the sample belongs to the ten largest clones. The sequenced sample was PBMCs from blood, obtained 14 days before vaccination. The chain links TRBV9 with TRBJ2-1; a weak D assignment points to TRBD2 (5 bases agree). The clonotype was recovered from a man aged 45-65 years who received an inactivated influenza vaccine. Donor details come from another sample of the same person, matched by shared clones. The DNA sequence is as follows: TGTGCCAGCAGCGGGAGGAGGCTGACGAATGAGCAGTTCTTC. Its translation is CASSGRRLTNEQFF.